These 19 T cell receptor beta chains originate from one sample sequenced in a study of CD4 T cells in relation to SARS-CoV-2 and coronaviruses. The antigens of these receptors remain unknown. Before the COVID-19 pandemic, during about 2010-2018, CD4+ T cells were taken from unexposed donors. After approximately 10 days of culture, CD4+ T cells were isolated. Only in-frame clones appear in the TCRdb table, and some are missing; sequencing was by immunoSEQ multiplex PCR. The table includes 15,000 to 20,000 clones, roughly four fifths detected once. Sequencing was performed on CD4+ T cells from PBMCs, cultured in vitro. These receptors were collected from a human donor in good health.

The chain uses TRBV19 and TRBJ2-3; D possibly uses TRBD1 or TRBD2 (5 bases each). V shed 4 bases and J shed 0 bases, with 11 bases lying between them. The germline V gene encodes CDR1 LNHDA and CDR2 SQIVND (reference sequence). The CDR3 runs to 15 residues. The CDR3 DNA reads as TGTGCCAGTAGTAACCGGGGCGTTAGCACAGATACGCAGTATTTT. It translates to CASSNRGVSTDTQYF.

The chain has TRBV7-9 and TRBJ1-1, with unresolved D. Trimming cost V 1 base and J 1 base, with 10 bases left between them. Germline V gene data show CDR1 as SEHNR and CDR2 as FQNEAQ (reference sequence). CDR3 length: 15 amino acids. The CDR3 loop is CASSLGGTSNTEAFF. For the CDR3, the DNA is TGTGCCAGCAGCTTAGGGGGTACCTCGAACACTGAAGCTTTCTTT.

This clone occurred once. The J gene is TRBJ1-1, the V gene TRBV28; D not resolved. The CDR3 consists of 11 residues. V was cut by 5 bases and J by 4 bases, with 5 bases left in between. CDR1 and CDR2 (germline): MDHEN, SYDVKM. The CDR3 sequence: CASSRFTEAFF. The CDR3 bases are TGTGCCAGCAGTCGGTTCACTGAAGCTTTCTTT.

The chain carries TRBV7-2 and TRBJ1-5; 10 bases fit TRBD1. The CDR3 is 16 residues long. With V trimmed by 1 base and J by 6 bases, 6 bases remained unmatched. Germline V lookup: CDR1 SGHTA, CDR2 FQGNSA. Here the CDR3 DNA reads TGTGCCAGCAGCTTAGGGGGCGGGACAGGGGCTCAGCCCCAGCATTTT. It encodes CASSLGGGTGAQPQHF.

Turning to this clone: The germline gene is not matched at one end of the junction; a read error may be the cause. This sequence joins TRBV11-3 and TRBJ2-5; no clear D gene. The CDR3 runs 13 residues. Germline CDR1 reads SGHNT; CDR2 reads YENEEA. CDR3 DNA sequence: TGTGCCAGCAGTTTAGGAGTGGGGGAGACCCAGTACTTC. It encodes CASSLGVGETQYF.

V usage is TRBV28 and J usage is TRBJ1-5; D call uncertain. This CDR3 comprises 15 residues. The V gene lost 5 bases and the J gene lost 2 bases, with 13 bases spanning the gap. Germline CDR1 MDHEN, CDR2 SYDVKM. In DNA form, the CDR3 reads TGTGCCAGCAGTGGGGAAAGTGAGGGCAATCAGCCCCAGCATTTT. Translated: CASSGESEGNQPQHF.

The chain recombines TRBV18 with TRBJ2-2; 8 bases line up with TRBD2. The germline V gene encodes CDR1 KGHSH and CDR2 LQKENI. After removal of 0 bases from V and 5 bases from J, the junction contained 5 bases not matched to a gene. This CDR3 comprises 16 residues. The CDR3 DNA is TGTGCCAGCTCACCACCGTTCGGGGGGGATACCGGGGAGCTGTTTTTT. This sequence encodes CASSPPFGGDTGELFF.

The rearrangement uses TRBV24-1 and TRBJ2-2; D perhaps matches TRBD2 (5 bases). The CDR3 runs 13 residues. Trimming cost V 9 bases and J 7 bases, with 14 bases left between them. From germline, CDR1 is KGHDR and CDR2 SFDVKD. CDR3 sequence (DNA): TGTGCCACCGCGTCGTCGGCGGGCGGGGAGCTGTTTTTT. Translation: CATASSAGGELFF.

Here the CDR3 DNA reads TGTGCCATCAGCCCGGGACTATCCTACGAGCAGTACTTC. Protein sequence: CAISPGLSYEQYF. J is TRBJ2-7 and V is TRBV10-3, with 7 bases matching TRBD2. The ends lost 6 bases at V and 1 base at J; junction bases unmatched: 3. Germline V gene lookup returns CDR1 ENHRY and CDR2 SYGVKD. The CDR3 extends over 13 amino acids.

J is TRBJ2-2 and V is TRBV3-1 (or the pseudogene TRBV3-2); 13 bases fit TRBD2. The CDR3 is 16 amino acids. Trimming took 4 bases from V and 6 from J; bases not matched to a gene: 5. Germline CDR1 LGHDT, CDR2 YNNKEL (reference sequence). The CDR3 DNA reads as TGTGCCAGCAGCCCAACTAGCGGGAGGGGGGCCGGGGAGCTGTTTTTT. Its translation: CASSPTSGRGAGELFF.

A word on this clone: Other DNA sequences in the same sample also yield this CDR3. V usage is TRBV30 and J usage is TRBJ2-7; D possibly matches TRBD1 or TRBD2 (6 bases each). The germline gives CDR1 GTSNPN, CDR2 SVGIG (reference sequence). This CDR3 has 13 amino acids. V was clipped by 3 bases and J by 4 bases, with 13 bases between them. CDR3 region: CAWRGGSGYEQYF. CDR3 nucleotides: TGTGCCTGGAGAGGGGGGTCGGGTTACGAGCAGTACTTC. The variable domain in full, completed from reference TRBV30 and TRBJ2-7, reads SQTIHQWPATLVQPVGSPLSLECTVEGTSNPNLYWYRQAAGRGLQLLFYSVGIGQISSEVPQNLSASRPQDRQFILSSKKLLLSDSGFYLCAWRGGSGYEQYFGPGTRLTVT.

This rearrangement joins TRBV5-1 to TRBJ2-7, with D maybe TRBD2 (5 bases). V lost 4 bases and J 3 bases, leaving 8 bases between the germline ends. Germline V gene lookup returns CDR1 SGHRS and CDR2 YFSETQ. CDR3 size: 12 residues. CDR3 coding DNA: TGCGCCAGCAGCGTTGGGAGCTACGAGCAGTACTTC. It codes for CASSVGSYEQYF.

The V gene is TRBV11-2, the J gene TRBJ1-1; D not certain. Germline-derived CDR1 and CDR2 are SGHAT and FQNNGV. The CDR3 is 13 residues long. Trimming took off 1 base at V and 1 base at J, with 4 bases between the two ends. As DNA, the CDR3 is TGTGCCAGCAGCTTAGTAGGGAACACTGAAGCTTTCTTT. This encodes CASSLVGNTEAFF.

The V call is TRBV6-1, the J call TRBJ1-4; no definite D call. CDR1 is MNHNS, CDR2 SASEGT, per germline. This CDR3 spans 15 amino acids. V shed 2 bases and J shed 0 bases, with 7 bases lying between them. CDR3 bases: TGTGCCAGCAGTGAATTCCGTGCAACTAATGAAAAACTGTTTTTT. This codes for CASSEFRATNEKLFF.

This chain connects TRBV3-1 (or the pseudogene TRBV3-2) to TRBJ2-3; D not resolved. CDR1 LGHDT and CDR2 YNNKEL come from the germline V gene (reference sequence). The CDR3 runs 13 residues. V was trimmed by 1 base and J by 6 bases, leaving 8 bases between them. DNA of the CDR3: TGTGCCAGCAGCCAAGGTGGTTTGGATACGCAGTATTTT. It translates to CASSQGGLDTQYF.

The rearrangement joins TRBV7-9 to TRBJ2-2, with D unresolved. Trimming removed 1 base from V and 0 bases from J, with 6 bases in between. This CDR3 comprises 15 residues. Germline CDR1 and CDR2: SEHNR and FQNEAQ (reference sequence). This chain's CDR3 is CASSLGAANTGELFF. The CDR3 DNA reads TGTGCCAGCAGCTTAGGGGCGGCGAACACCGGGGAGCTGTTTTTT. Combining the CDR3 with reference TRBV7-9 and TRBJ2-2 gives the whole variable domain DTGVSQNPRHKITKRGQNVTFRCDPISEHNRLYWYRQTLGQGPEFLTYFQNEAQLEKSRLLSDRFSAERPKGSFSTLEIQRTEQGDSAMYLCASSLGAANTGELFFGEGSRLTVL.

The rearrangement links TRBV2 to TRBJ2-7; no clear D. Germline V lookup: CDR1 SNHLY, CDR2 FYNNEI. V was clipped by 2 bases and J by 0 bases, with 8 bases between them. There are 14 residues in the CDR3. The CDR3 region is CASSEPTSSYEQYF. In DNA form, the CDR3 reads TGTGCCAGCAGTGAACCTACGAGCTCCTACGAGCAGTACTTC.

V gene TRBV5-1 combines with J gene TRBJ2-7; either TRBD1 or TRBD2 may supply D (5 bases each). V dropped 0 bases and J dropped 3 bases, with 13 bases sitting between them. This CDR3 region has 15 residues. Germline V gives CDR1 SGHRS, CDR2 YFSETQ. The CDR3 DNA sequence: TGCGCCAGCAGCTTGGCGGCTGGGGGTGGCTACGAGCAGTACTTC. Protein: CASSLAAGGGYEQYF.

V is TRBV6-2 or TRBV6-3 and J is TRBJ2-2; D unclear. CDR3 size: 16 residues. Germline-derived CDR1 and CDR2 are MNHEY and SVGEGT. V was pared by 6 bases and J by 0 bases, with 14 bases between. Here the CDR3 DNA reads TGTGCCAGCAGCTCCCTCGAGACCGCGAACACCGGGGAGCTGTTTTTT. Translation: CASSSLETANTGELFF.